The 6 T cell receptor beta chains presented below share a single source sample, sequenced in a study of cytomegalovirus exposure and HLA in healthy donors. PCR used 60 Vbeta primers and 13 Jbeta primers. Assay used: immunoSEQ multiplex PCR; TCRdb lists only in-frame clones, some missing. Of 110,000 or so clones detected, over 60% appear once; the ten largest clones hold roughly 8%. The sequencing input was PBMCs. The receptors were sampled from a man aged 18 to 35 in good health and CMV-seropositive.

V usage is TRBV5-4 and J usage is TRBJ1-1, with TRBD1 identical over 10 bases. The length of the CDR3 is 16 residues. CDR1 and CDR2 from the germline V gene are SGHNT and YYREEE (reference sequence). J was trimmed by 5 bases and V by 0 bases; bases with no gene match: 7. CDR3 amino acids: CASSLGPGQGPTEAFF. For the CDR3, the DNA is TGTGCCAGCAGCTTGGGCCCGGGACAGGGGCCGACTGAAGCTTTCTTT.

V is TRBV29-1 and J is TRBJ1-2; TRBD1 might be the D (5 bases). Per the germline V gene, CDR1 is SQVTM and CDR2 is ANQGSEA. With 4 bases removed from V and 2 bases from J, the gap between germline ends came to 5 bases. The CDR3 is made up of 11 amino acids. The CDR3 loop is CSVAGNYGYTF. For the CDR3, the DNA is TGCAGCGTTGCAGGGAACTATGGCTACACCTTC.

This chain joins TRBV29-1 and TRBJ1-3, with TRBD1 matching over 8 bases. Germline assignment: CDR1 SQVTM and CDR2 ANQGSEA. The CDR3 covers 16 residues. V was clipped by 6 bases and J by 2 bases; unmatched bases: 12. The CDR3 sequence: CSVKAGTGGPGNTIYF. The CDR3 nucleotides read TGCAGCGTCAAAGCCGGGACAGGAGGTCCTGGAAACACCATATATTTT.

The chain uses TRBV11-3 and TRBJ1-6; D is unresolved. From germline, CDR1 is SGHNT and CDR2 YENEEA. Deletions cut 3 bases from V and 0 bases from J, with 6 bases between. The CDR3 loop spans 15 amino acids. The CDR3 sequence: CASSFTSSYNSPLHF. CDR3 nucleotide sequence: TGTGCCAGCAGCTTTACCAGCTCCTATAATTCACCCCTCCACTTT.

The chain has TRBV21-1 and TRBJ1-2. TRBV21-1 is annotated as a pseudogene. The CDR3 is 17 amino acids. CDR3 amino acids: CASSNDEQPQEGYGYTF. In nucleotides, the CDR3 is TGTGCCAGCAGCAATGATGAGCAGCCGCAAGAGGGTTATGGCTACACCTTC.

The chain uses TRBV6-5 and TRBJ2-1, with D possibly being TRBD2 (6 bases). CDR3 length: 15 residues. Germline CDR1 MNHEY, CDR2 SVGAGI. V was pared by 5 bases and J by 1 base, with 12 bases between. DNA of the CDR3: TGTGCCAGCAGTACTCCGGGGGTTTCCTACAATGAGCAGTTCTTC. Translation gives CASSTPGVSYNEQFF.